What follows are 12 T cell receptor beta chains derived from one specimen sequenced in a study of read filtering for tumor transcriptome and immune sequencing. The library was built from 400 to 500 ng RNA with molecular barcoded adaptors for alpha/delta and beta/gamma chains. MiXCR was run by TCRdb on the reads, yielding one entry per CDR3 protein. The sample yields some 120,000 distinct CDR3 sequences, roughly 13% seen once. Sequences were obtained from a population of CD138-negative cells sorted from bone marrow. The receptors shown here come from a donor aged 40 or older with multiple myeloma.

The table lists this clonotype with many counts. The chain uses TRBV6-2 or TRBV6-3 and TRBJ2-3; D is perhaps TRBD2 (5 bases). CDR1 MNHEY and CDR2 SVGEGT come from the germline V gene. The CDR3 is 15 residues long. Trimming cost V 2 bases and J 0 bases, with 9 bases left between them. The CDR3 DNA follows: TGTGCCAGCAGTTACGGGGAGTATAGCACAGATACGCAGTATTTT. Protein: CASSYGEYSTDTQYF.

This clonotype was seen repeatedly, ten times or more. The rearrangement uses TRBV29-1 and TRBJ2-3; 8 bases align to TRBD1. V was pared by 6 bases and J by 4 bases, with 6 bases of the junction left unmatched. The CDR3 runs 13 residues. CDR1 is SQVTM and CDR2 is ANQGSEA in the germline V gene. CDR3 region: CSVLGQAADTQYF. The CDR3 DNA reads TGCAGCGTCTTGGGACAGGCCGCAGATACGCAGTATTTT.

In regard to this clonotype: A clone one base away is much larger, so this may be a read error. Here the CDR3 reads CSAREVLGNSPLHF. The CDR3 coding sequence is TGCAGTGCTAGAGAGGTGTTGGGGAATTCACCCCTCCACTTT. J is TRBJ1-6 and V is TRBV20-1, with D hard to call. Trimming shortened V by 0 bases and J by 7 bases, and 10 bases separated the two germline ends. The germline V gene encodes CDR1 DFQATT and CDR2 SNEGSKA (reference sequence). This CDR3 contains 14 residues.

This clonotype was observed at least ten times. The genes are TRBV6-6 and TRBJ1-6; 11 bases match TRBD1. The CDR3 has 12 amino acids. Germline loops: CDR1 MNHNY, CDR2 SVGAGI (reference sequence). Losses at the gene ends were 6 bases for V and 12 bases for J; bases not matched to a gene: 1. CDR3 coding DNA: TGTGCCAGCAGGGGACAGGGGGTACCCCTCCACTTT. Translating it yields CASRGQGVPLHF.

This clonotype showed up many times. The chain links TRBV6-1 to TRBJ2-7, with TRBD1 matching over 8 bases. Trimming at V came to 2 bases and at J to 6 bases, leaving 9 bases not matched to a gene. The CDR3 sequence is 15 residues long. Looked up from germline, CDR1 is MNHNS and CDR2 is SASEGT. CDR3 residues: CASSELTGVLGEQYF. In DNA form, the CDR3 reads TGTGCCAGCAGTGAATTGACAGGGGTGCTCGGCGAGCAGTACTTC.

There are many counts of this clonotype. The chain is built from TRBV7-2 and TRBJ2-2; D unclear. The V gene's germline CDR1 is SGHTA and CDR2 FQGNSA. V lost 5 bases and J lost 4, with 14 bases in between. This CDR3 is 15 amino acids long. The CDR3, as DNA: TGTGCCAGCAGCAGCGCCTCCTTCTCCACCGGGGAGCTGTTTTTT. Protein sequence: CASSSASFSTGELFF.

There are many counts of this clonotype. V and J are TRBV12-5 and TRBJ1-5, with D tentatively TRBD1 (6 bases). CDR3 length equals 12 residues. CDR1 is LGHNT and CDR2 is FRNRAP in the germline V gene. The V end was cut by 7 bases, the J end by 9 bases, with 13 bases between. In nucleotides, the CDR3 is TGTGCTAGTGACAACAGGGCCGGGCCCCAGCATTTT. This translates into CASDNRAGPQHF.

The CDR3 nucleotides read TGTGCCAGCAGCTTAGTAGCGGGTAGTCAGCCCCAGCATTTT. Translation gives CASSLVAGSQPQHF. The gene calls are TRBV7-9 and TRBJ1-5; D unclear. The CDR3 has 14 residues. CDR1 SEHNR and CDR2 FQNEAQ come from the germline V gene (reference sequence). The V end was cut by 1 base, the J end by 6 bases, with 10 bases between.

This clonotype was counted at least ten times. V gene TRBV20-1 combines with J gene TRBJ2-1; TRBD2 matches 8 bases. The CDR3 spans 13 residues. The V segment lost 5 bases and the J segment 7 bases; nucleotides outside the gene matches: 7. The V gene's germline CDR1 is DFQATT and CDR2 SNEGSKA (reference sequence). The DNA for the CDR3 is TGCAGTGCTTACAAACGGGAGGGGAATGAGCAGTTCTTC. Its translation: CSAYKREGNEQFF.

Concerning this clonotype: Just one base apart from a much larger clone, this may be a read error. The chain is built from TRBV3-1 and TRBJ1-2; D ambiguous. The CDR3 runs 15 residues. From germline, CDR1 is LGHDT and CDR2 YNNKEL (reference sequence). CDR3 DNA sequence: TGTGCCAGCAGCCATGCCGGGTCAGGAAACTATGGCTACGCCTTC. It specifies CASSHAGSGNYGYAF. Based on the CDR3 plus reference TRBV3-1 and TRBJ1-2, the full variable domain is DTAVSQTPKYLVTQMGNDKSIKCEQNLGHDTMYWYKQDSKKFLKIMFSYNNKELIINETVPNRFSPKSPDKAHLNLHINSLELGDSAVYFCASSHAGSGNYGYAFGSGTRLTVV.

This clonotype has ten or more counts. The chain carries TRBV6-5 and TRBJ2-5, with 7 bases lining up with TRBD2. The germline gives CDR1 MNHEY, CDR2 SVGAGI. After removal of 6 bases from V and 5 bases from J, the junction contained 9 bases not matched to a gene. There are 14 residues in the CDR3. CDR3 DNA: TGTGCCAGCAGGAGCGGGGAGTTCCGGGAGACCCAGTACTTC. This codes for CASRSGEFRETQYF.

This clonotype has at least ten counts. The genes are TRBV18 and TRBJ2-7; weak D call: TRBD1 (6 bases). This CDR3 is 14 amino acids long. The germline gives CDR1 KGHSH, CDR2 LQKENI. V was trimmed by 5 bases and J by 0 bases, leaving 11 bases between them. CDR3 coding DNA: TGTGCCAGCTCAGTCCTGGACAGCTCCTACGAGCAGTACTTC. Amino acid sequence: CASSVLDSSYEQYF.